This entry features one T cell receptor beta chain sequence. Some clones are missing from TCRdb's copy, which holds only in-frame ones; the method was immunoSEQ multiplex PCR. The sample has 210,000 or so clones; 65% to 85% are singletons. The CDR3 spans 13 residues. Germline V gene data show CDR1 as GTSNPN and CDR2 as SVGIG (reference sequence). V lost 5 bases to trimming and J lost 1 base, with 9 bases between them. These data originate in a study of blood T cell repertoires in COVID-19. Looking at the study overall: Sample material is recorded as cDNA or gDNA derived from T cells, B-cell-depleted T cells, or PBMCs.

Categorization into cohorts depended on clinical history that participants reported. Sequencing used PBMCs or T cells enriched from blood (not recorded which). The chain couples TRBV30 to TRBJ1-5; the D is unclear. This sequence was found in a man aged 30 to 45 with acute COVID-19. The CDR3 nucleotides are TGTGCCTGGGAGAGCGGGAGCAATCAGCCCCAGCATTTT. Protein product: CAWESGSNQPQHF.